This record concerns one T cell receptor (beta chain) sequence. Its specificity is unknown. Each cDNA molecule carried a unique molecular identifier. TCRdb recomputed calls from the 5' RACE reads with MiXCR, one row per CDR3 protein. The sample includes approximately 90,000 distinct CDR3 sequences, less than 15% of them seen just once. This sample is part of a study of early T cells in non-severe SARS-CoV-2 infection. Background on the study: The sequenced material was bulk RNA from unsorted whole blood, and its chains were unpaired. General study points: VDJdb-based annotation leaned toward anti-spike CD8 responses and missed private and CD4 specificities.

Specimen: whole blood, collected at baseline. This receptor was obtained from an adult who was a healthcare worker with PCR-confirmed SARS-CoV-2 infection or an uninfected control (not recorded which).

In DNA, the CDR3 is TGTGCCAGCAGCTTCGGGAGCTCTGGAAACACCATATATTTT. As protein: CASSFGSSGNTIYF. This chain links TRBV7-9 with TRBJ1-3; unclear D gene. V gave up 3 bases and J gave up 0 bases, with 6 bases separating them. CDR1 and CDR2 from the germline V gene are SEHNR and FQNEAQ (reference sequence). The CDR3 is made up of 14 amino acids.